One and the same sample provided the 10 T cell receptor beta chains below, sequenced in a study of blood T cell repertoires in COVID-19. Only in-frame clones appear in the TCRdb table, and some are missing; sequencing was by immunoSEQ multiplex PCR. This sample has some 350,000 clones, with about 87% found just once. Sequenced: peripheral blood. The receptors shown here come from a human donor in a cohort sampled during active COVID-19.

The V and J genes are TRBV4-2 and TRBJ2-3; 9 bases match TRBD2. This CDR3 region has 16 residues. Unmatched junction bases numbered 8, after V lost 4 bases and J lost 3 bases. Germline CDR1 and CDR2: LGHNA and YNFKEQ. CDR3 amino acids: CASSPTRGRGTDTQYF. Here the CDR3 DNA reads TGTGCCAGCAGCCCGACGCGCGGGAGGGGAACAGATACGCAGTATTTT.

The chain carries TRBV19 and TRBJ2-3; 9 positions match TRBD2. Trimming removed 7 bases from V and 2 bases from J; junction bases left unmatched: 13. CDR1 LNHDA and CDR2 SQIVND come from the germline V gene (reference sequence). The CDR3 sequence is 17 residues long. The CDR3 sequence: CASNTILAGSNTDTQYF. For the CDR3, the DNA is TGTGCCAGTAACACAATCCTAGCGGGGAGCAACACAGATACGCAGTATTTT.

This clone came up once. The chain combines TRBV6-5 with TRBJ2-7; 9 nucleotides agree with TRBD1. The V gene end was trimmed by 4 bases and the J gene end by 0 bases; junction bases not matched to a gene: 4. This CDR3 region has 15 residues. Germline assignment: CDR1 MNHEY and CDR2 SVGAGI. In DNA form, the CDR3 reads TGTGCCAGCAGTTTACAGGGGGCCACCTCCTACGAGCAGTACTTC. The encoded protein is CASSLQGATSYEQYF.

The chain carries TRBV6-5 and TRBJ1-1; D is uncertain. Trimming pared 2 bases from V and 5 bases from J, leaving 12 bases between. Germline CDR1 and CDR2: MNHEY and SVGAGI. The CDR3 runs to 14 residues. In nucleotides, the CDR3 is TGTGCCAGCAGTTACGCTGTTGAGGGAACTGAAGCTTTCTTT. It encodes CASSYAVEGTEAFF.

The V and J genes are TRBV11-3 and TRBJ2-3; no definite D call. From germline, CDR1 is SGHNT and CDR2 YENEEA. CDR3 length equals 14 residues. Trimming removed 3 bases at V and 6 bases at J, with 13 bases between. CDR3 sequence: CASSLAHQQDTQYF. CDR3 DNA sequence: TGTGCCAGCAGCTTGGCACACCAACAGGATACGCAGTATTTT.

The chain combines TRBV29-1 with TRBJ2-2, with 11 bases lining up with TRBD2. The CDR3 is 16 amino acids. V lost 1 base and J lost 7; bases outside the gene matches: 8. Germline lookup yields CDR1 SQVTM and CDR2 ANQGSEA. CDR3 protein: CSVEVGSGGAHGELFF. CDR3 DNA: TGCAGCGTTGAAGTGGGTAGCGGGGGGGCCCACGGGGAGCTGTTTTTT.

This chain uses TRBV7-9 with TRBJ1-3; possibly TRBD1 for D (6 bases). The CDR3 consists of 13 residues. Per the germline V gene, CDR1 is SEHNR and CDR2 is FQNEAQ (reference sequence). V lost 1 base and J lost 7, with 8 bases in between. For the CDR3, the DNA is TGTGCCAGCAGCTTAGGGGGGCAGAACACCATATATTTT. Its translation: CASSLGGQNTIYF.

The chain carries TRBV28 and TRBJ2-7; 7 bases are shared with TRBD1. Trimming removed 3 bases from V and 1 base from J; junction bases left unmatched: 12. The CDR3 runs to 17 residues. Germline assignment: CDR1 MDHEN and CDR2 SYDVKM. The CDR3 spells CASSFETGPTYSYEQYF. The CDR3 DNA reads as TGTGCCAGCAGTTTCGAGACAGGGCCCACCTATTCCTACGAGCAGTACTTC.

V gene TRBV24-1 combines with J gene TRBJ2-2; unclear D gene. Germline V CDR1 and CDR2: KGHDR, SFDVKD. The CDR3 length is 13 residues. V was trimmed by 4 bases and J by 6 bases, leaving 8 bases between them. CDR3 residues: CATSEPGAGELFF. CDR3 DNA: TGTGCCACCAGTGAGCCAGGTGCCGGGGAGCTGTTTTTT.

The chain couples TRBV27 to TRBJ2-3; 8 bases are a match to TRBD1. The ends lost 4 bases at V and 5 bases at J; junction bases unmatched: 5. CDR1 is MNHEY, CDR2 SMNVEV, per germline (reference sequence). This CDR3 is built from 14 residues. As DNA, the CDR3 is TGTGCCAGCAGTTCCAGGGGGCGGGAAGATACGCAGTATTTT. Protein: CASSSRGREDTQYF.